What follows describes a single T cell receptor beta chain. The sample belongs to a study of blood T cell repertoires in COVID-19. This table comes from immunoSEQ multiplex PCR, and its TCRdb copy is limited to in-frame clones, with some not included. The sample shows 140,000 to 150,000 clones, approximately 90% of them seen only once. Germline assignment: CDR1 SGHNT and CDR2 YENEEA. This CDR3 has 17 amino acids. V was clipped by 0 bases and J by 5 bases; unmatched bases: 9. Sequenced: peripheral blood. The chain carries TRBV11-3 and TRBJ2-5; 10 bases map to TRBD2. The source of this sequence is a human donor in a cohort sampled during active COVID-19. The CDR3 is CASSLDYSGGPAETQYF. The CDR3 DNA is TGTGCCAGCAGCTTAGACTATAGCGGGGGGCCCGCCGAGACCCAGTACTTC.